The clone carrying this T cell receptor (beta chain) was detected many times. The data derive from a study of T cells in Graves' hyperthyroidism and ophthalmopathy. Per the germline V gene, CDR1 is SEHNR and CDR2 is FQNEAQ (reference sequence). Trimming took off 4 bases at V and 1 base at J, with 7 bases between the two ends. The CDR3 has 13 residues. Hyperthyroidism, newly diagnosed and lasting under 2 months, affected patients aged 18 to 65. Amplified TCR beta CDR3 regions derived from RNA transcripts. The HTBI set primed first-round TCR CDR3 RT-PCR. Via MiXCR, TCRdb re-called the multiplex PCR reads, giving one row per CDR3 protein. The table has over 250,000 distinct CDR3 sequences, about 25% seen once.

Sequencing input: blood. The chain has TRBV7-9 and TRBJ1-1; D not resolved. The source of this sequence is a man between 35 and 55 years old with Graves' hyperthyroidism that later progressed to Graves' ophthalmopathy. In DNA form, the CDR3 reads TGTGCCAGCAGCTCCCAGTGGAACACTGAAGCTTTCTTT. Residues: CASSSQWNTEAFF. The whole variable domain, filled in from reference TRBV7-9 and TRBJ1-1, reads DTGVSQNPRHKITKRGQNVTFRCDPISEHNRLYWYRQTLGQGPEFLTYFQNEAQLEKSRLLSDRFSAERPKGSFSTLEIQRTEQGDSAMYLCASSSQWNTEAFFGQGTRLTVV.